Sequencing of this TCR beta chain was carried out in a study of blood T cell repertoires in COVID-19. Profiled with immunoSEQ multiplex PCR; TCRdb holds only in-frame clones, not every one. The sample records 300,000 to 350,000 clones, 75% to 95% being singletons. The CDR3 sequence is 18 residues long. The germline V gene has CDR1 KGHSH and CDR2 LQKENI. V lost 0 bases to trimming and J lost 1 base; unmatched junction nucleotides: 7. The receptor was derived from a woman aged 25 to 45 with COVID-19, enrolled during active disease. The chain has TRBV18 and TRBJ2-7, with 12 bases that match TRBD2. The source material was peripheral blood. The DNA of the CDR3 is TGTGCCAGCTCACCACCTCTCCAACTAGCGGGAGGATCCTACGAGCAGTACTTC. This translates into CASSPPLQLAGGSYEQYF.